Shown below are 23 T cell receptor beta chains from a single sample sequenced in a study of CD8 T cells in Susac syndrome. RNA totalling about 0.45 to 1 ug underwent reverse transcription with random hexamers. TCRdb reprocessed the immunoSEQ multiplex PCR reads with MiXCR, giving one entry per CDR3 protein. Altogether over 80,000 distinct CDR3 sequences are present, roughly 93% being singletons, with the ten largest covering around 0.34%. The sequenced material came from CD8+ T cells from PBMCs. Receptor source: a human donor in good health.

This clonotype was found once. The CDR3 spells CAISEARVVENEQFF. The CDR3 DNA sequence: TGTGCCATCAGTGAGGCCAGGGTGGTGGAGAATGAGCAGTTCTTC. The V call is TRBV10-3, the J call TRBJ2-1; D is perhaps TRBD1 (5 bases). The germline gives CDR1 ENHRY, CDR2 SYGVKD. The length of the CDR3 is 15 residues. Trimming pared 2 bases from V and 7 bases from J, leaving 15 bases between.

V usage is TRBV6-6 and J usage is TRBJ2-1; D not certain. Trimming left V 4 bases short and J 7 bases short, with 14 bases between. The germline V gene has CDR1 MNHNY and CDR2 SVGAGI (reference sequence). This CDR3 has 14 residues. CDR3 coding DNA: TGTGCCAGCAGTTCCCGAGGATCGGATAATGAGCAGTTCTTC. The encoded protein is CASSSRGSDNEQFF.

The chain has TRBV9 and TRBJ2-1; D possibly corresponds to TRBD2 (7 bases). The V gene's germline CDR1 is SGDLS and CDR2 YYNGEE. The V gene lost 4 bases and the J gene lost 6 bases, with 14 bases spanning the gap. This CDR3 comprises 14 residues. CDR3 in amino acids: CASSREGGLNEQFF. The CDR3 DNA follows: TGTGCCAGCAGCCGAGAGGGGGGGCTCAATGAGCAGTTCTTC.

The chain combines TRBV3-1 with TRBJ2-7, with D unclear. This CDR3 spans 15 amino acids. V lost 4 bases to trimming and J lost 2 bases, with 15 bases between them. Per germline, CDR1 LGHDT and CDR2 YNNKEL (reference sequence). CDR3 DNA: TGTGCCAGCAGCCTCAAGGATGGGGTTGCCTACGAGCAGTACTTC. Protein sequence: CASSLKDGVAYEQYF.

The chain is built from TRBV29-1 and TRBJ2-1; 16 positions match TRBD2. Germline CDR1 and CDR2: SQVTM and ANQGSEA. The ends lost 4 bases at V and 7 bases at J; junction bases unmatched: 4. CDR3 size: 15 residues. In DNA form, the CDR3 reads TGCAGCGTTGGGGGACTAGCGGGGGGGCCGAATGAGCAGTTCTTC. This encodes CSVGGLAGGPNEQFF.

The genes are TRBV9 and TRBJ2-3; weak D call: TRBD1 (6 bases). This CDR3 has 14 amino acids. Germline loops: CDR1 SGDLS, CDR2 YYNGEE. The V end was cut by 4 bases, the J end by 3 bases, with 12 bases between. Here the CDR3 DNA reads TGTGCCAGCAGCAAATGGGACAAAACAGATACGCAGTATTTT. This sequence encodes CASSKWDKTDTQYF.

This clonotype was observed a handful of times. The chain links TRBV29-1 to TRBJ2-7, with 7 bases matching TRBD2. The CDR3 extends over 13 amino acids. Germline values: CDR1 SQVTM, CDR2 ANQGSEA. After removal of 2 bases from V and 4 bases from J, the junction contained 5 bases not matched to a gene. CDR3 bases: TGCAGCGTTGAAACGGGGGGAGGATACGAGCAGTACTTC. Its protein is CSVETGGGYEQYF.

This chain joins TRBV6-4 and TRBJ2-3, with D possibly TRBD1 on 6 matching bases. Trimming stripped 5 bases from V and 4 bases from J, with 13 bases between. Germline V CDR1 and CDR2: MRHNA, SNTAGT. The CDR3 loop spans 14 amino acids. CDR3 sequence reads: CASSRAGAADTQYF. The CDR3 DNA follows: TGTGCCAGCAGTCGGGCAGGGGCCGCAGATACGCAGTATTTT.

Here the CDR3 DNA reads TGTGCCAGCAGCGTAGTAGGGGGAAACCAAGAGACCCAGTACTTC. It is translated as CASSVVGGNQETQYF. The V call is TRBV9, the J call TRBJ2-5; a weak D match, TRBD1 (6 bases). The CDR3 is 15 amino acids. Per the germline V gene, CDR1 is SGDLS and CDR2 is YYNGEE. The V end was cut by 0 bases, the J end by 0 bases, with 9 bases between.

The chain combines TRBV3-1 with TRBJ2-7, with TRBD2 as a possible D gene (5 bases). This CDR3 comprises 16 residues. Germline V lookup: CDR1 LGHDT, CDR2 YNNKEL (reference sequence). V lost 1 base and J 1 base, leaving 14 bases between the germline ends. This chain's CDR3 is CASSQAWVGESYEQYF. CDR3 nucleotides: TGTGCCAGCAGCCAAGCGTGGGTCGGGGAGTCCTACGAGCAGTACTTC.

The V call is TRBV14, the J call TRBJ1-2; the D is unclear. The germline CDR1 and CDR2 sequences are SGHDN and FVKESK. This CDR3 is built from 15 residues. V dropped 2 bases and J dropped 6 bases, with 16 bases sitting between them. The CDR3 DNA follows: TGTGCCAGCAGCCAAAGTTGGCAGGCCGGGGATGGCTACACCTTC. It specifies CASSQSWQAGDGYTF.

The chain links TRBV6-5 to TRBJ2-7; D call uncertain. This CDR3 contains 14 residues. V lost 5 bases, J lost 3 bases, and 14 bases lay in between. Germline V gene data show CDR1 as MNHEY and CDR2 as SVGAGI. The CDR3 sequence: CASSPSYANYEQYF. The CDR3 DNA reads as TGTGCCAGCAGTCCGTCTTATGCCAACTACGAGCAGTACTTC.

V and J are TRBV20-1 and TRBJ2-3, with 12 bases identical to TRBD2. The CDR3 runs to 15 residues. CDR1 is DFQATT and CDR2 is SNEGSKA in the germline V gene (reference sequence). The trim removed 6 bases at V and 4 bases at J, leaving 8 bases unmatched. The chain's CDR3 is CSANGLAGLSDTQYF. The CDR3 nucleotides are TGCAGTGCAAACGGACTAGCGGGGTTATCAGATACGCAGTATTTT.

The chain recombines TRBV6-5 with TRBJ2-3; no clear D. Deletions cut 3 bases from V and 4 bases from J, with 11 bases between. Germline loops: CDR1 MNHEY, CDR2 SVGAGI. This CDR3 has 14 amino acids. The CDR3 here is CASSYSGFPDTQYF. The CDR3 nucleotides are TGTGCCAGCAGTTATTCAGGATTTCCAGATACGCAGTATTTT.

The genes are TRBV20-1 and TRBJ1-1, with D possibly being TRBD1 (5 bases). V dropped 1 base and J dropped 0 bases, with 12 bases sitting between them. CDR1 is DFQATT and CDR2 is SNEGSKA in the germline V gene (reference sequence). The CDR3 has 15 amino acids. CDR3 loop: CSARGSTEMNTEAFF. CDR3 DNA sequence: TGCAGTGCTAGAGGTTCGACAGAAATGAACACTGAAGCTTTCTTT.

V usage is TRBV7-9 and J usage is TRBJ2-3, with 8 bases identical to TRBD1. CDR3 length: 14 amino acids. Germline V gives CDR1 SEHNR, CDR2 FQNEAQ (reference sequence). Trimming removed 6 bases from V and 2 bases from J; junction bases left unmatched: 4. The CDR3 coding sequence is TGTGCCAGCAGGTGGGACAGGTCCACAGATACGCAGTATTTT. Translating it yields CASRWDRSTDTQYF.

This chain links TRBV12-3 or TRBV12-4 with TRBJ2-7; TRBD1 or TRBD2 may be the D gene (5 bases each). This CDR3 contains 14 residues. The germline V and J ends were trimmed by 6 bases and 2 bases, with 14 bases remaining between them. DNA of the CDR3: TGTGCCAGCAGACCGGGACGGGACGCCTACGAGCAGTACTTC. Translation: CASRPGRDAYEQYF.

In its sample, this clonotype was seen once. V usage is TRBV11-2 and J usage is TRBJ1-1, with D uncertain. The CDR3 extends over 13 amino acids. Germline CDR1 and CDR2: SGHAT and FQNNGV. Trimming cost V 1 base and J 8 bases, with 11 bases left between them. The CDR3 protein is CASSLGQLPEAFF. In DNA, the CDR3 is TGTGCCAGCAGCTTAGGTCAGTTGCCCGAAGCTTTCTTT.

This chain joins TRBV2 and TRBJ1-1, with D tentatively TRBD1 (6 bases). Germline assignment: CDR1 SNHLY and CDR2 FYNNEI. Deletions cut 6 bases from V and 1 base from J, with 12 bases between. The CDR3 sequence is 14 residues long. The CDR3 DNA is TGTGCCAGCAGGAGGGGGGCGGGGAACACTGAAGCTTTCTTT. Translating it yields CASRRGAGNTEAFF. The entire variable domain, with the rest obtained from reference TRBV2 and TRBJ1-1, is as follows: EPEVTQTPSHQVTQMGQEVILRCVPISNHLYFYWYRQILGQKVEFLVSFYNNEISEKSEIFDDQFSVERPDGSNFTLKIRSTKLEDSAMYFCASRRGAGNTEAFFGQGTRLTVV.

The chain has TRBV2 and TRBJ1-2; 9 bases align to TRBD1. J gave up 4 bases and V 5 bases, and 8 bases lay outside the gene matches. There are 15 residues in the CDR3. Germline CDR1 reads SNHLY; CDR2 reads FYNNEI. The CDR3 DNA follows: TGTGCCAGCAGTCCTGGGACAGGGCAGGGCTATGGCTACACCTTC. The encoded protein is CASSPGTGQGYGYTF.

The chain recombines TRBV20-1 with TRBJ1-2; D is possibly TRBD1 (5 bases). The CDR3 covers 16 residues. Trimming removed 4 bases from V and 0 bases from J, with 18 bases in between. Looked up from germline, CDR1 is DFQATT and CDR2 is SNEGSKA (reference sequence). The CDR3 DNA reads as TGCAGTGCTAAGGACATCGTCCTCCCCTCTAACTATGGCTACACCTTC. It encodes CSAKDIVLPSNYGYTF.

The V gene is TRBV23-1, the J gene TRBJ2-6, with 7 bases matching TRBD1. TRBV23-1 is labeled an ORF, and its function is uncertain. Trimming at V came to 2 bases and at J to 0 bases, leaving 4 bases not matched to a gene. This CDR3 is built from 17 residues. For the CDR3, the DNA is TGCGCCAGCAGTCAAAACGGGGACAGCTCTGGGGCCAACGTCCTGACTTTC. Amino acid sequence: CASSQNGDSSGANVLTF.

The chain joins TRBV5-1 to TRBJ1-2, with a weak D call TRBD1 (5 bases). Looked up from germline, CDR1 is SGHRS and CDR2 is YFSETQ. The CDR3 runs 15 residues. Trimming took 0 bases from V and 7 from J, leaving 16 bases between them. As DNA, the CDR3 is TGCGCCAGCAGCTTGGGGGACGACAGTGCAGCTGGCTACACCTTC. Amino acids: CASSLGDDSAAGYTF. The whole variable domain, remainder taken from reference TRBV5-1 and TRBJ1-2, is KAGVTQTPRYLIKTRGQQVTLSCSPISGHRSVSWYQQTPGQGLQFLFEYFSETQRNKGNFPGRFSGRQFSNSRSEMNVSTLELGDSALYLCASSLGDDSAAGYTFGSGTRLTVV.